This entry lists 23 T cell receptor beta chains sequenced from one sample in a study of blood T cell repertoires in COVID-19. Using immunoSEQ multiplex PCR, the repertoire was profiled, and TCRdb retains in-frame clones only, with some absent. The sample carries roughly 80,000 clones, 60% to 85% recorded once. Specimen: peripheral blood. These receptors were taken from a human donor in a cohort sampled during active COVID-19.

The chain is built from TRBV5-1 and TRBJ2-3; 10 nucleotides line up with TRBD2. V lost 4 bases, J lost 6 bases, and 14 bases stayed unmatched. CDR1 is SGHRS and CDR2 is YFSETQ in the germline V gene. The CDR3 is made up of 17 amino acids. This chain's CDR3 is CASSLHSGGSPGDTQYF. CDR3 in DNA: TGCGCCAGCAGCCTCCATAGCGGGGGGTCACCCGGGGATACGCAGTATTTT.

The chain joins TRBV4-1 to TRBJ2-2; perhaps TRBD1 as D (7 bases). Trimming left V 1 base short and J 4 bases short, with 16 bases between. Germline V gene sequence: CDR1 MGHRA, CDR2 YSYEKL. The CDR3 has 17 amino acids. CDR3 in amino acids: CASSQAAAGGGTGELFF. Written as DNA, the CDR3 is TGCGCCAGCAGCCAAGCCGCCGCAGGGGGAGGCACCGGGGAGCTGTTTTTT.

The chain has TRBV12-3 or TRBV12-4 and TRBJ2-3; TRBD2 might be the D (5 bases). This CDR3 region has 13 residues. V was trimmed by 1 base and J by 3 bases, leaving 5 bases between them. The CDR3 spells CASSLGETDTQYF. The CDR3 nucleotides read TGTGCCAGCAGTTTAGGGGAGACAGATACGCAGTATTTT.

The chain carries TRBV25-1 and TRBJ2-1; D remains ambiguous. This CDR3 contains 15 residues. The V gene lost 2 bases and the J gene lost 2 bases, with 10 bases spanning the gap. Germline CDR1 and CDR2: MGHDK and SYGVNS. DNA of the CDR3: TGTGCCAGCAGTGAAATCCGCACACCCTACAATGAGCAGTTCTTC. This encodes CASSEIRTPYNEQFF. Using reference TRBV25-1 and TRBJ2-1 for the parts outside the CDR3, the full variable domain is EADIYQTPRYLVIGTGKKITLECSQTMGHDKMYWYQQDPGMELHLIHYSYGVNSTEKGDLSSESTVSRIRTEHFPLTLESARPSHTSQYLCASSEIRTPYNEQFFGPGTRLTVL.

This clone was recorded a few times. The rearrangement links TRBV7-8 to TRBJ1-2; 9 bases match TRBD1. The CDR3 has 14 residues. Per the germline V gene, CDR1 is SGHVS and CDR2 is FQNEAQ. After removal of 5 bases from V and 5 bases from J, the junction contained 6 bases not matched to a gene. The CDR3, as DNA: TGTGCCAGCAGCATCTCCGGGACAGGGTATGGCTACACCTTC. It is translated as CASSISGTGYGYTF.

This clone was found a few times. This rearrangement joins TRBV11-3 to TRBJ2-1, with TRBD2 identical over 9 bases. The CDR3 consists of 16 residues. Germline V gives CDR1 SGHNT, CDR2 YENEEA. Unmatched junction bases numbered 6, after V lost 6 bases and J lost 0 bases. The CDR3 bases are TGTGCCAGCAGAAAACGACTAGCGGCCTCCTACAATGAGCAGTTCTTC. It specifies CASRKRLAASYNEQFF.

The chain is built from TRBV2 and TRBJ2-1, with 11 bases that match TRBD1. The J segment lost 9 bases and the V segment lost 7 bases, leaving 8 bases of the junction unmatched. The V gene's germline CDR1 is SNHLY and CDR2 FYNNEI. The CDR3 spans 14 residues. Here the CDR3 reads CASISDRGRGEQFF. The CDR3 DNA follows: TGTGCCAGCATTTCGGACAGGGGGCGTGGTGAGCAGTTCTTC. The full variable domain, its missing parts supplied by reference TRBV2 and TRBJ2-1, is EPEVTQTPSHQVTQMGQEVILRCVPISNHLYFYWYRQILGQKVEFLVSFYNNEISEKSEIFDDQFSVERPDGSNFTLKIRSTKLEDSAMYFCASISDRGRGEQFFGPGTRLTVL.

The chain employs TRBV24-1 and TRBJ2-7, with D tentatively TRBD1 (6 bases). Trimming stripped 9 bases from V and 0 bases from J, with 11 bases between. Germline V CDR1 and CDR2: KGHDR, SFDVKD. The CDR3 loop spans 13 amino acids. In DNA form, the CDR3 reads TGTGCCACCTCAGGACAGAACTCCTACGAGCAGTACTTC. It codes for CATSGQNSYEQYF.

This chain connects TRBV10-3 to TRBJ1-1; 9 bases are shared with TRBD1. This CDR3 spans 19 amino acids. Germline CDR1 is ENHRY and CDR2 is SYGVKD. Trimming cost V 2 bases and J 0 bases; bases outside gene matches: 13. The CDR3 region has the DNA TGTGCCATCAGTGAGATGGGACAGGGTTATGGGGCCTTGAACACTGAAGCTTTCTTT. Amino acid sequence: CAISEMGQGYGALNTEAFF.

V usage is TRBV6-6 and J usage is TRBJ1-2, with a tentative D call TRBD1 (5 bases). In germline, CDR1 is MNHNY, CDR2 SVGAGI (reference sequence). V lost 7 bases and J lost 8, with 26 bases in between. This CDR3 comprises 16 residues. The CDR3 nucleotides read TGTGCCAGCAAGGAGGGGTCTGAAGACTTACGGGGAGGCTACACCTTC. It encodes CASKEGSEDLRGGYTF.

The chain has TRBV6-5 and TRBJ1-1, with 9 bases that match TRBD1. This CDR3 region has 15 residues. Losses at the gene ends were 5 bases for V and 1 base for J; bases not matched to a gene: 5. CDR1 and CDR2 (germline): MNHEY, SVGAGI. CDR3 sequence reads: CASSPPGQGNTEAFF. CDR3 DNA: TGTGCCAGCAGTCCACCGGGACAGGGGAACACTGAAGCTTTCTTT.

The chain has TRBV15 and TRBJ2-2; D gene ambiguous. CDR1 and CDR2 (germline): LNHNV, YYDKDF (reference sequence). CDR3 size: 13 residues. V shed 4 bases and J shed 4 bases, with 7 bases lying between them. CDR3 in DNA: TGTGCCACCAGCATTAGCACCACCGGGGAGCTGTTTTTT. This encodes CATSISTTGELFF.

CDR3 protein: CASSDRGYTEAFF. The DNA of the CDR3 is TGTGCCAGCAGTGACAGGGGGTACACTGAAGCTTTCTTT. V usage is TRBV2 and J usage is TRBJ1-1; 7 bases align to TRBD1. This CDR3 region has 13 residues. The germline gives CDR1 SNHLY, CDR2 FYNNEI. V dropped 3 bases and J dropped 3; count of bases not matched to a gene: 1. Together with reference TRBV2 and TRBJ1-1, the CDR3 gives the full variable domain: EPEVTQTPSHQVTQMGQEVILRCVPISNHLYFYWYRQILGQKVEFLVSFYNNEISEKSEIFDDQFSVERPDGSNFTLKIRSTKLEDSAMYFCASSDRGYTEAFFGQGTRLTVV.

CDR3 nucleotide sequence: TGTGCCAGCACCCCGGGGGGCCCCGGGGAGCTGTTTTTT. Amino acid sequence: CASTPGGPGELFF. The chain has TRBV9 and TRBJ2-2, with a tentative D call TRBD2 (7 bases). CDR3 length equals 13 residues. The V end lost 6 bases, the J end lost 6 bases, and 12 bases lay between the germline ends. The germline V gene encodes CDR1 SGDLS and CDR2 YYNGEE.

This chain links TRBV5-1 with TRBJ2-7; 8 positions agree with TRBD2. Germline CDR1 is SGHRS and CDR2 is YFSETQ. CDR3 length: 16 amino acids. The chain's CDR3 is CASSLTGRAPKYGQYV. The CDR3 DNA reads as TGCGCCAGCAGCTTGACCGGGAGGGCCCCGAAATACGGGCAGTACGTC.

The chain joins TRBV7-2 to TRBJ2-1; 11 nucleotides match TRBD2. This CDR3 has 17 amino acids. With 3 bases clipped from V and 9 bases from J, the junction kept 13 bases outside the gene matches. Germline loops: CDR1 SGHTA, CDR2 FQGNSA. The CDR3 loop is CASSFPAIAGGPTEQFF. CDR3 nucleotides: TGTGCCAGCAGCTTCCCTGCAATAGCGGGAGGGCCAACTGAGCAGTTCTTC.

The chain has TRBV28 and TRBJ1-1, with 9 bases fitting TRBD1. The V gene's germline CDR1 is MDHEN and CDR2 SYDVKM. CDR3 length: 14 residues. Losses at the gene ends were 6 bases for V and 3 bases for J; bases not matched to a gene: 5. The CDR3 sequence is CASRQTGGYTEAFF. Here the CDR3 DNA reads TGTGCCAGCAGGCAGACAGGGGGATACACTGAAGCTTTCTTT.

V is TRBV7-9 and J is TRBJ2-3; D is undetermined. CDR1 and CDR2 from the germline V gene are SEHNR and FQNEAQ (reference sequence). The CDR3 is 15 residues long. V lost 2 bases to trimming and J lost 2 bases, with 11 bases between them. CDR3: CASSLLGASTDTQYF. In DNA form, the CDR3 reads TGTGCCAGCAGCTTACTAGGTGCCTCCACAGATACGCAGTATTTT.

This chain links TRBV6-5 with TRBJ1-2; the D gene is possibly TRBD1 (5 bases). Trimming took 4 bases from V and 2 from J, leaving 11 bases between them. Per the germline V gene, CDR1 is MNHEY and CDR2 is SVGAGI. This CDR3 is 14 amino acids long. The CDR3 protein is CASSLDRVNYGYTF. CDR3 nucleotides: TGTGCCAGCAGTTTAGACAGAGTGAACTATGGCTACACCTTC.

The gene calls are TRBV6-5 and TRBJ1-5, with D possibly matching TRBD1 (6 bases). Germline CDR1 reads MNHEY; CDR2 reads SVGAGI. The CDR3 has 16 amino acids. Trimming stripped 4 bases from V and 3 bases from J, with 16 bases between. The CDR3 protein is CASSSQPQGPNQPQHF. The CDR3 DNA reads TGTGCCAGCAGTTCTCAGCCACAGGGACCCAATCAGCCCCAGCATTTT.

The rearrangement joins TRBV7-2 to TRBJ1-5; D not resolved. The CDR3 runs 16 residues. V was pared by 5 bases and J by 2 bases, with 16 bases between. Per germline, CDR1 SGHTA and CDR2 FQGNSA. The CDR3 loop is CASSGEVPFGNQPQHF. CDR3 bases: TGTGCCAGCAGCGGGGAGGTGCCGTTCGGCAATCAGCCCCAGCATTTT.

V and J are TRBV9 and TRBJ1-2; no clear D. Trimming removed 3 bases from V and 4 bases from J, with 13 bases in between. This CDR3 comprises 14 residues. Germline V gene lookup returns CDR1 SGDLS and CDR2 YYNGEE. The CDR3 DNA follows: TGTGCCAGCAGCGAAGATGGCAGTACCTATGGCTACACCTTC. Translated, it gives CASSEDGSTYGYTF.

Only one count was recorded for this clone. This chain joins TRBV15 and TRBJ1-1; D not certain. This CDR3 region has 13 residues. Germline CDR1 and CDR2: LNHNV and YYDKDF (reference sequence). V gave up 1 base and J gave up 6 bases, with 9 bases separating them. CDR3 bases: TGTGCCACCAGCAGAGCGGAGGGAGCTGAAGCTTTCTTT. Residues: CATSRAEGAEAFF.